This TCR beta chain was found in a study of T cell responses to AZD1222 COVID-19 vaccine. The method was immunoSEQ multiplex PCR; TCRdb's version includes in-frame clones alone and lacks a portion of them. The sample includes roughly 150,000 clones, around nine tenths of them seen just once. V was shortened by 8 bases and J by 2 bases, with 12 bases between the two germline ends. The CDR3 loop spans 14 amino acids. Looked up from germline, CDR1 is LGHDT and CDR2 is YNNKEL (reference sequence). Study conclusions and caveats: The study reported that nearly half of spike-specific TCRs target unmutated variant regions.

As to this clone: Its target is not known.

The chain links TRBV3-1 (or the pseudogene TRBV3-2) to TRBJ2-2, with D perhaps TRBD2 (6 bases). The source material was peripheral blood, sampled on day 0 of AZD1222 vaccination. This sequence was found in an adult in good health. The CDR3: CASAPTSNTGELFF. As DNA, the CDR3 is TGTGCCAGCGCTCCAACTAGCAACACCGGGGAGCTGTTTTTT.